This T cell receptor (beta chain) derives from a study of T cell responses to AZD1222 COVID-19 vaccine. Clones were sequenced by immunoSEQ multiplex PCR, and TCRdb holds only the in-frame ones, with some missing. This sample has roughly 35,000 clones, with 80% to 90% found just once. This clone occurred a few times. Material: peripheral blood, obtained on day 0 of AZD1222 vaccination. This clonotype originated in an adult in good health.

CDR3: CASSSPRGESSYNSPLHF. CDR3 coding DNA: TGTGCCAGCAGCTCCCCCCGGGGGGAAAGCTCCTATAATTCACCCCTCCACTTT. V usage is TRBV5-4 and J usage is TRBJ1-6; D is perhaps TRBD1 (5 bases). Germline CDR1 and CDR2: SGHNT and YYREEE (reference sequence). Trimming cost V 3 bases and J 0 bases, with 16 bases left between them. CDR3 length: 18 residues.